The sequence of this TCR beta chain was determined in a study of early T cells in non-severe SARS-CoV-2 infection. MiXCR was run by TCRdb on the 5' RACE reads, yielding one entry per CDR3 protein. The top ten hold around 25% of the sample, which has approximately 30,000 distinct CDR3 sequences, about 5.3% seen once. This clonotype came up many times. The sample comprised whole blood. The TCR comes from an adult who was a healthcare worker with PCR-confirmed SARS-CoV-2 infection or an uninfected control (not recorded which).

The CDR3 DNA reads TGCGCCAGCCAGACGGAGCGTTATAGCAATCAGCCCCAGCATTTT. Amino acids: CASQTERYSNQPQHF. The V call is TRBV10-2, the J call TRBJ1-5; D gene ambiguous. Germline CDR1 is WSHSY and CDR2 is SAAADI. The CDR3 is 15 amino acids. Trimming pared 8 bases from V and 0 bases from J, leaving 14 bases between.